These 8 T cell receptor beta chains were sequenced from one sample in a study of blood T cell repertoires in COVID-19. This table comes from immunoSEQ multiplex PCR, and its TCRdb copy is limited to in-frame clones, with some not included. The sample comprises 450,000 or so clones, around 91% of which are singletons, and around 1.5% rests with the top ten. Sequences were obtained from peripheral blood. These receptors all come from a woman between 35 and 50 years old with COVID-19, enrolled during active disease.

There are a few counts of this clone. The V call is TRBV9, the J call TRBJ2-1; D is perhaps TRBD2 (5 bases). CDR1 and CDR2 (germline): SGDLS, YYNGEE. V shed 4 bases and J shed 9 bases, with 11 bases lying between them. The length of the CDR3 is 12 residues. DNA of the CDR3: TGTGCCAGCAGCCTTAACGAGGGTGAGCAGTTCTTC. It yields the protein CASSLNEGEQFF.

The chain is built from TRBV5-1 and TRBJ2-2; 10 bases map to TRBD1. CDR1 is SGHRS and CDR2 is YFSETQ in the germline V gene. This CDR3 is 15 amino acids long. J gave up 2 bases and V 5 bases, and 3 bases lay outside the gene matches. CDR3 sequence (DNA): TGCGCCAGCAGGCCGACAGGGGGCAACACCGGGGAGCTGTTTTTT. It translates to CASRPTGGNTGELFF.

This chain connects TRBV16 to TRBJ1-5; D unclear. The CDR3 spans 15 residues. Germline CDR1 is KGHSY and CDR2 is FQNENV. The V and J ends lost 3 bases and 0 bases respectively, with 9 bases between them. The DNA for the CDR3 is TGTGCCAGCAGCCAGGAGGGAGTTAGCAATCAGCCCCAGCATTTT. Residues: CASSQEGVSNQPQHF. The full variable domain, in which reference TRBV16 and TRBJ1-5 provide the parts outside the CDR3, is GEEVAQTPKHLVRGEGQKAKLYCAPIKGHSYVFWYQQVLKNEFKFLISFQNENVFDETGMPKERFSAKCLPNSPCSLEIQATKLEDSAVYFCASSQEGVSNQPQHFGDGTRLSIL.

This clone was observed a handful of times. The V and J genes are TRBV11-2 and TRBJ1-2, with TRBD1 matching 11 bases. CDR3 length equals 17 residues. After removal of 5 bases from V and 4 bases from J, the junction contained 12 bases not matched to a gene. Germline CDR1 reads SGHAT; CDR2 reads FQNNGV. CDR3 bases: TGTGCCAGCAGCCACTACAGACGGGGACAGGGGGGCTATGGCTACACCTTC. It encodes CASSHYRRGQGGYGYTF. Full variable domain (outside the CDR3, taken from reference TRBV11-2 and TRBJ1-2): EAGVAQSPRYKIIEKRQSVAFWCNPISGHATLYWYQQILGQGPKLLIQFQNNGVVDDSQLPKDRFSAERLKGVDSTLKIQPAKLEDSAVYLCASSHYRRGQGGYGYTFGSGTRLTVV.

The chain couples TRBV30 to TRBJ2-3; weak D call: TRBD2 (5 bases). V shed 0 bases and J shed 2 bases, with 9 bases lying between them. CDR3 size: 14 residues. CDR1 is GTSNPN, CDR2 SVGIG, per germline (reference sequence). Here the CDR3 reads CAWSVRGFTDTQYF. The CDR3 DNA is TGTGCCTGGAGTGTCCGGGGATTCACAGATACGCAGTATTTT.

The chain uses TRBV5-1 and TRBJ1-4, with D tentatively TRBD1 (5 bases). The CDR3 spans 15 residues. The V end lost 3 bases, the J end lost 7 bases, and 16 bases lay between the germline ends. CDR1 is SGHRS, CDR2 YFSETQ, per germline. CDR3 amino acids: CASSSAGSGGEKLFF. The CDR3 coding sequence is TGCGCCAGCAGCTCAGCAGGGTCCGGGGGTGAAAAACTGTTTTTT.

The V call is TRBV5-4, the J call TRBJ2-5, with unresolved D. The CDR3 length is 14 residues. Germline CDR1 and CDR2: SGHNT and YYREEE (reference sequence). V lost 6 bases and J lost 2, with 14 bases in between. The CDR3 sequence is CASTAVNRQETQYF. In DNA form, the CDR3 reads TGTGCCAGCACCGCCGTCAACCGGCAAGAGACCCAGTACTTC.

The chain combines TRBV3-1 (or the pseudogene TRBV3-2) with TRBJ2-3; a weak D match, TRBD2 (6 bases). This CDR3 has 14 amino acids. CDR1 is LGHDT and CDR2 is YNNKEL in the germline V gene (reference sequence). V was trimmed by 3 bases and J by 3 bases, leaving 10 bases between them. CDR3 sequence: CASSQRGRTDTQYF. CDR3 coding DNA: TGTGCCAGCAGCCAGCGGGGACGGACAGATACGCAGTATTTT.